A single sample gave rise to the 23 T cell receptor beta chains below, sequenced in a study of shared clonotypes between healthy human individuals. Clones were sequenced by immunoSEQ multiplex PCR, and TCRdb holds only the in-frame ones, with some missing. Of some 490,000 clones listed, over 70% were seen once; the top ten hold roughly 12%. Sequenced: PBMCs. These receptors originate from a woman aged 40 to 55 in good health. Some clones in this sample may be carry-over from other donors' samples.

This sequence joins TRBV5-1 and TRBJ2-5; tentative D call: TRBD2 (6 bases). Germline V lookup: CDR1 SGHRS, CDR2 YFSETQ. V lost 5 bases and J 4 bases, leaving 18 bases between the germline ends. The CDR3 sequence is 15 residues long. DNA of the CDR3: TGCGCCAGCAGACACCCGGCTAGCGCAGGAGAGACCCAGTACTTC. This sequence encodes CASRHPASAGETQYF.

CDR3 sequence: CASSLGGGPGANVLTF. DNA of the CDR3: TGTGCCAGCAGCTTAGGAGGGGGACCTGGGGCCAACGTCCTGACTTTC. V gene TRBV7-2 combines with J gene TRBJ2-6; D might be TRBD1 (6 bases). The germline gives CDR1 SGHTA, CDR2 FQGNSA. There are 16 residues in the CDR3. Trimming removed 1 base from V and 2 bases from J, with 9 bases in between.

The CDR3, as DNA: TGTGCCAGCCGTCGGGGGGAGGGCTACGAGCAGTACTTC. Translation gives CASRRGEGYEQYF. V is TRBV7-9 and J is TRBJ2-7, with 7 bases that match TRBD2. The V segment lost 8 bases and the J segment 3 bases; nucleotides outside the gene matches: 7. The CDR3 covers 13 residues. Germline CDR1 and CDR2: SEHNR and FQNEAQ (reference sequence).

In its sample, this clone was seen many times. The V gene is TRBV18, the J gene TRBJ2-7; 7 bases line up with TRBD2. The CDR3 covers 13 residues. The trim removed 2 bases at V and 3 bases at J, leaving 1 base unmatched. The germline V gene encodes CDR1 KGHSH and CDR2 LQKENI. The CDR3: CASSPGEGYEQYF. The DNA for the CDR3 is TGTGCCAGCTCACCAGGGGAGGGCTACGAGCAGTACTTC.

This clone was observed a single time. This chain links TRBV11-3 with TRBJ2-6, with D uncertain. CDR3 size: 15 residues. V was pared by 5 bases and J by 8 bases, with 16 bases between. Germline lookup yields CDR1 SGHNT and CDR2 YENEEA. The CDR3 spells CASSQDRLQSNVLTF. Here the CDR3 DNA reads TGTGCCAGCAGCCAAGACCGACTCCAATCCAACGTCCTGACTTTC.

In the case of this clone: This likely reflects a read error, since a far larger clone is one base away. The chain is built from TRBV29-1 and TRBJ2-7; D is undetermined. The CDR3 has 12 residues. The ends were cut back, 4 bases at V and 5 bases at J, with 12 bases in the middle. Germline CDR1 and CDR2: SQVTM and ANQGSEA. The CDR3 here is CSVGSGWHEQYF. The CDR3, as DNA: TGCAGCGTTGGGAGTGGTTGGCACGAGCAGTACTTC.

The chain links TRBV28 to TRBJ1-4; D possibly corresponds to TRBD1 (5 bases). V was pared by 4 bases and J by 7 bases, with 10 bases between. The CDR3 runs 13 residues. Looked up from germline, CDR1 is MDHEN and CDR2 is SYDVKM. CDR3 residues: CASSSRDVEKLFF. DNA of the CDR3: TGTGCCAGCAGTTCCCGGGACGTTGAAAAACTGTTTTTT.

This clone came up a few times. The chain employs TRBV9 and TRBJ2-5; the D is unclear. Germline V gives CDR1 SGDLS, CDR2 YYNGEE. With 3 bases removed from V and 4 bases from J, the gap between germline ends came to 13 bases. The CDR3 runs 14 residues. The CDR3 loop is CASSDLGVGETQYF. The CDR3 coding sequence is TGTGCCAGCAGCGACCTAGGAGTTGGAGAGACCCAGTACTTC.

The chain has TRBV20-1 and TRBJ1-1; no definite D call. Germline-derived CDR1 and CDR2 are DFQATT and SNEGSKA (reference sequence). CDR3 length: 10 residues. Trimming took off 6 bases at V and 3 bases at J, with 5 bases between the two ends. The CDR3 region has the DNA TGCAGTGCCGCCCACACTGAAGCTTTCTTT. It specifies CSAAHTEAFF.

With respect to this clone: A far larger clone is just one base off, so this is likely a read error. The chain recombines TRBV2 with TRBJ2-3; 9 bases fit TRBD1. Germline lookup yields CDR1 SNHLY and CDR2 FYNNEI. The CDR3 totals 13 residues. Written as DNA, the CDR3 is TGTGCCAGCAGCACAGGGGGCACCGATACGCGGTATTTT. Its translation is CASSTGGTDTRYF.

This clone was recorded a few times. The V gene is TRBV6-5, the J gene TRBJ1-3; D may be TRBD1 (6 bases). In germline, CDR1 is MNHEY, CDR2 SVGAGI. The V end lost 5 bases, the J end lost 4 bases, and 12 bases lay between the germline ends. CDR3 length: 14 amino acids. CDR3 DNA: TGTGCCAGCAGTCCCCCAGGGGCCGGAAACACCATATATTTT. Protein product: CASSPPGAGNTIYF.

This chain links TRBV5-4 with TRBJ1-2, with TRBD1 identical over 10 bases. CDR1 SGHNT and CDR2 YYREEE come from the germline V gene (reference sequence). The CDR3 spans 17 residues. J gave up 2 bases and V 1 base, and 8 bases lay outside the gene matches. CDR3 sequence reads: CASSLPQTGGPNYGYTF. CDR3 coding DNA: TGTGCCAGCAGCTTGCCCCAGACAGGGGGCCCAAACTATGGCTACACCTTC.

CDR3 nucleotide sequence: TGCGCCAGCAGCATAACAGGGGGCGGCAATCAGCCCCAGCATTTT. It is translated as CASSITGGGNQPQHF. The rearrangement links TRBV5-1 to TRBJ1-5; 9 bases match TRBD1. The V and J ends lost 4 bases and 2 bases, in that order; junction bases with no gene match: 4. Germline V gives CDR1 SGHRS, CDR2 YFSETQ. The CDR3 loop spans 15 amino acids. Supplemented by reference TRBV5-1 and TRBJ1-5, the full variable domain reads KAGVTQTPRYLIKTRGQQVTLSCSPISGHRSVSWYQQTPGQGLQFLFEYFSETQRNKGNFPGRFSGRQFSNSRSEMNVSTLELGDSALYLCASSITGGGNQPQHFGDGTRLSIL.

J is TRBJ1-2 and V is TRBV19; 7 positions agree with TRBD1. Germline assignment: CDR1 LNHDA and CDR2 SQIVND (reference sequence). The CDR3 spans 17 residues. Unmatched junction bases numbered 21, after V lost 5 bases and J lost 9 bases. The CDR3 DNA reads TGTGCCAGTAGTCCAAGACTAAGACAGGGCGGAATAGGGAGCTACACCTTC. Its protein product is CASSPRLRQGGIGSYTF.

V and J are TRBV28 and TRBJ1-3; 9 nucleotides agree with TRBD1. This CDR3 spans 15 amino acids. Germline CDR1 and CDR2: MDHEN and SYDVKM. V lost 2 bases, J lost 7 bases, and 6 bases stayed unmatched. DNA for the CDR3: TGTGCCAGCAGTTTACTCGGGACAGGGAGTAACACCATATATTTT. Encoded protein: CASSLLGTGSNTIYF.

A single count supports this clone. The genes are TRBV5-6 and TRBJ2-3; TRBD1 aligns across 7 bases. Germline V CDR1 and CDR2: SGHDT, YYEEEE. J was trimmed by 2 bases and V by 1 base; bases with no gene match: 7. CDR3 length: 16 amino acids. DNA of the CDR3: TGTGCCAGCAGCTTGCGGCAACAGGGGTACACAGATACGCAGTATTTT. Translation gives CASSLRQQGYTDTQYF.

This rearrangement joins TRBV4-2 to TRBJ2-1, with 9 nucleotides matching TRBD2. Trimming at V came to 0 bases and at J to 3 bases, leaving 15 bases not matched to a gene. The CDR3 contains 20 residues. In germline, CDR1 is LGHNA, CDR2 YNFKEQ. The CDR3 nucleotides read TGTGCCAGCAGCCAAGATCAGGGAGCGGGGGGACGGTTCGGCTACAATGAGCAGTTCTTC. Encoded protein: CASSQDQGAGGRFGYNEQFF.

In regard to this clone: This likely traces to a read error, being one base from a far larger clone. The V gene is TRBV28, the J gene TRBJ2-2; D remains ambiguous. The CDR3 is made up of 15 amino acids. Trimming took off 7 bases at V and 6 bases at J, with 18 bases between the two ends. Per germline, CDR1 MDHEN and CDR2 SYDVKM. CDR3: CASTAVSPSPGELFF. The CDR3 bases are TGTGCCAGCACAGCCGTGTCACCAAGCCCCGGGGAGCTGTTTTTT.

The V gene is TRBV5-1, the J gene TRBJ1-4; D remains unclear. CDR3 length: 13 residues. Germline CDR1 is SGHRS and CDR2 is YFSETQ. Trimming removed 0 bases at V and 5 bases at J, with 5 bases between. The CDR3 protein is CASSLGNNEKLFF. The CDR3 region has the DNA TGCGCCAGCAGCTTGGGTAACAATGAAAAACTGTTTTTT.

A remark on this clone: Only one base separates this from a far larger clonotype, so it likely reflects a read error. This sequence joins TRBV5-1 and TRBJ2-7; the match to TRBD2 covers 10 bases. The germline V gene encodes CDR1 SGHRS and CDR2 YFSETQ. The length of the CDR3 is 16 residues. The trim removed 3 bases at V and 5 bases at J, leaving 11 bases unmatched. The CDR3 DNA reads as TGCGCCAGCAGCTCGCAGGGTAGCGGGAGGATCGACGAGCAGTACTTC. This codes for CASSSQGSGRIDEQYF.

This chain uses TRBV28 with TRBJ1-1; D is perhaps TRBD1 (6 bases). Trimming took off 5 bases at V and 8 bases at J, with 18 bases between the two ends. Germline V gene data show CDR1 as MDHEN and CDR2 as SYDVKM. This CDR3 is 14 amino acids long. As DNA, the CDR3 is TGTGCCAGCAGTGGAACAGGGTTTCTGGGGGAAGCTTTCTTT. It codes for CASSGTGFLGEAFF.

The chain employs TRBV11-2 and TRBJ2-7; D unclear. CDR3 length equals 15 residues. The V gene's germline CDR1 is SGHAT and CDR2 FQNNGV. Deletions cut 4 bases from V and 9 bases from J, with 22 bases between. The CDR3 loop is CASSSARRRRLGQYF. DNA for the CDR3: TGTGCCAGCAGCTCAGCGCGGCGCAGACGACTTGGGCAGTACTTC.

Only one count was recorded for this clone. A single base is all that separates this from a far larger clone, so a read error is likely. The chain joins TRBV27 to TRBJ1-5; a weak D match, TRBD1 (6 bases). The CDR3 totals 14 residues. Trimming took off 8 bases at V and 3 bases at J, with 14 bases between the two ends. Germline V CDR1 and CDR2: MNHEY, SMNVEV (reference sequence). Here the CDR3 reads CASGPRDNNQPQHF. CDR3 bases: TGTGCCAGCGGCCCCCGGGACAACAATCAGCCCCAGCATTTT.